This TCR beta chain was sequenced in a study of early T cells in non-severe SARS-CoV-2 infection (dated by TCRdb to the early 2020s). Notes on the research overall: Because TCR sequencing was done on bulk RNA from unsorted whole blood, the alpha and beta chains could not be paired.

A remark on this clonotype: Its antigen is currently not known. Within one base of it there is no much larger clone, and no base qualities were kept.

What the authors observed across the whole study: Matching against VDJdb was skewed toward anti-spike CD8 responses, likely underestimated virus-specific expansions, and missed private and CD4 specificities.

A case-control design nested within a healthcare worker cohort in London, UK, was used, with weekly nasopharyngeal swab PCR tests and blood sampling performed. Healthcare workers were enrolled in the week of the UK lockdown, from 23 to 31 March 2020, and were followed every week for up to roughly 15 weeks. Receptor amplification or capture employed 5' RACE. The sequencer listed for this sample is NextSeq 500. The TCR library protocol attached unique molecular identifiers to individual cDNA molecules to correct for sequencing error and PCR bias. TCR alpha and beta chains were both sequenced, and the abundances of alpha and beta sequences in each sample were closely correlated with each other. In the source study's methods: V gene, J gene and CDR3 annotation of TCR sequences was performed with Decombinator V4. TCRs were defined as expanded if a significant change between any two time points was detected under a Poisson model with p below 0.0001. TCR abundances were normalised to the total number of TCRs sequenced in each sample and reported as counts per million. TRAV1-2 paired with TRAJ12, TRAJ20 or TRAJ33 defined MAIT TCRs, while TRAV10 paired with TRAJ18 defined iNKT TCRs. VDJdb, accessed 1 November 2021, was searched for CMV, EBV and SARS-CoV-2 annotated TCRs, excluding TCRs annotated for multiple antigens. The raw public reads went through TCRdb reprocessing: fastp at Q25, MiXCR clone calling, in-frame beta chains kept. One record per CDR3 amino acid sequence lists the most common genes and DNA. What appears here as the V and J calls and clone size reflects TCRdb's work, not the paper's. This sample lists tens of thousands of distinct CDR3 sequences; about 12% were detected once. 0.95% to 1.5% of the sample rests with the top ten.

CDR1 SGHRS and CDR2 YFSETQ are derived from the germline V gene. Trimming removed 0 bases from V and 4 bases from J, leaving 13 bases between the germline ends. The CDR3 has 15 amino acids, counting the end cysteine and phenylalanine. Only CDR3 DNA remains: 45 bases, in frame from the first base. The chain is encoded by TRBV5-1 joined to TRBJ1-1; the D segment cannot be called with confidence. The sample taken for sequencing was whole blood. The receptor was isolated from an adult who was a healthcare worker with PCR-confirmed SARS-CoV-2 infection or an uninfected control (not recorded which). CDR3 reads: CASSLDRPPGTEAFF. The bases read TGCGCCAGCAGCTTGGATAGACCTCCGGGCACTGAAGCTTTCTTT.